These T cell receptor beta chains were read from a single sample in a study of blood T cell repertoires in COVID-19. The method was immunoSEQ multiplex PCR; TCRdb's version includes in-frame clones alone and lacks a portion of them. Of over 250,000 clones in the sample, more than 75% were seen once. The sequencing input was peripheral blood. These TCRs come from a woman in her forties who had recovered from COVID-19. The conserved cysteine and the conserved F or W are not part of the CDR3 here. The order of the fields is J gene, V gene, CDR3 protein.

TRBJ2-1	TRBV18	ASSPGLSLGEQF
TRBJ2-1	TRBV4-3	ASSQDVTSGSSYNEQF
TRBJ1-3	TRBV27	ASSLSRQGGSGNTIY
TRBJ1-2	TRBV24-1	ATSPGVNYGYT
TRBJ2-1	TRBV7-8	ASSLVGLAEYYNEQF
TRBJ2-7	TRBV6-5	ASSYPGGTYEQY
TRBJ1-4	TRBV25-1	ASRGQGARDEKLF
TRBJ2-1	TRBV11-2	ASSLEGGSRQF
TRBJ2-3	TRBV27	ASSGTRDRDYNTQY
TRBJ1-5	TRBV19	ANTGGAWNQPQH
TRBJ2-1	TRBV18	ASSPGQGGLGQF
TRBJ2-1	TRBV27	ASSLGPGNEQF
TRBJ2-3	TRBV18	ASSPLGNTDTQY
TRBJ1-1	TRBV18	ASSRTGGGMVNTEAF
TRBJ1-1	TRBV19	ASSTQGAGTEAF
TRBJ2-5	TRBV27	ASSSRGGVVRETQY
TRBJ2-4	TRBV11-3	ASSFEGVGAKNIQY
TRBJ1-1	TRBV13	ASSPRTGRGSRTEAF
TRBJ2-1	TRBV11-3	ASSLGGNYNEQF
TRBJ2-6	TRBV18	ASSPRSSGSSGANVLT
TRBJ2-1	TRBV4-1	ASSQDPSMSGRANEQF
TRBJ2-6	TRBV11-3	ASSFGGGPGANVLT
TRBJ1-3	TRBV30	AWTQGGFRNTIY
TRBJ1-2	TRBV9	ASTPGGDRANYGYT
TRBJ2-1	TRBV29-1	SVGSSVRGNEQF
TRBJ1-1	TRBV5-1	ASSRTGGSAEAF
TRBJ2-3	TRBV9	ASTSRGGPDTQY
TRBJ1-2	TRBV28	ASSPPDRRNYGYT
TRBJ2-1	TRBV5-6	ASSFRGGLGYNEQF
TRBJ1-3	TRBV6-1	ASSEALPGQGPGNTIY
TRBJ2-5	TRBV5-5	ASSLGLAAQETQY
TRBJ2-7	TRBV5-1	ASSPLAGPPYEQY
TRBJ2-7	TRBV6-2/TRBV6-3	ASTPWGAGGYEQY
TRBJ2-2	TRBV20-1	SASLGTGATGELF
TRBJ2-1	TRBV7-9	ASSFGGREQF
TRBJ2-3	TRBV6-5	ASSRVGTTADTQY
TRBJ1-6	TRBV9	ASSVVGTENSPLH
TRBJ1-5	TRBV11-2	ASSPTGTGQPQH
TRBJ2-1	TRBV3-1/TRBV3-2	ASSQDSVRGRGPGNEQF
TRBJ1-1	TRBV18	ASSPAGRWAF
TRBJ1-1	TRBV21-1	ASPGRGPGTEAF